This TCR beta chain was observed in a study of T cells in Graves' hyperthyroidism and ophthalmopathy. Notes on the study in general: In the blood, most expanded thyroid clonotypes above 0.001 appeared as well. Using 13 V-J features, a model discriminated ophthalmopathy from stable hyperthyroidism.

Researchers took RNA transcripts and amplified the TCR beta CDR3 regions from them. Initially, a first-round RT-PCR of the TCR CDR3 employed the HTBI primer set. TCRdb reprocessed the multiplex PCR reads with MiXCR, giving one entry per CDR3 protein. In the table there are about 600,000 distinct CDR3 sequences, 14% of which are singletons. This CDR3 region has 13 residues. CDR1 and CDR2 from the germline V gene are KGHSH and LQKENI. The V and J ends lost 5 bases and 3 bases, in that order; junction bases with no gene match: 3. Lactation, pregnancy, other autoimmune disease or uncontrolled infection excluded patients. Out of over 7.5 ml of fresh peripheral blood came the PBMCs. This clonotype was counted many times. Its antigen is unknown.

The chain employs TRBV18 and TRBJ1-1; 7 bases are shared with TRBD1. This TCR came from a young woman with Graves' ophthalmopathy. The sequenced sample was blood. CDR3 DNA: TGTGCCAGCTCATCGGACAGGCACACTGAAGCTTTCTTT. It translates to CASSSDRHTEAFF.